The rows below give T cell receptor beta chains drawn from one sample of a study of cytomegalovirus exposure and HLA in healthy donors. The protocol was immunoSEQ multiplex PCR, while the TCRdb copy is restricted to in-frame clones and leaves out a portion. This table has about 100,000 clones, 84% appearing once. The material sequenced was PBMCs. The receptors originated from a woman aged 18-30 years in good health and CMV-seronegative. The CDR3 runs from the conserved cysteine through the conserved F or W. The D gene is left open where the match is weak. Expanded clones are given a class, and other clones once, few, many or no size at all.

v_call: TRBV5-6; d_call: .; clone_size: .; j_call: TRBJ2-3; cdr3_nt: TGTGCCAGCAGCGAGGACTCAGATACGCAGTATTTT; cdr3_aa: CASSEDSDTQYF
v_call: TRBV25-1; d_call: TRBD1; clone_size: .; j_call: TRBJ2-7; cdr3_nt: TGTGCCAGCAGCCAAGAGAGCCCGGGACAGGGGGCTTACGAGCAGTACTTC; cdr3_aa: CASSQESPGQGAYEQYF
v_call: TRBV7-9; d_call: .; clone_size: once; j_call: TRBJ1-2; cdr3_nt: TGTGCCAGCAACACTTCCCCCCATGGAGCTGGCAGATACTATGGCTACACCTTC; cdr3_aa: CASNTSPHGAGRYYGYTF
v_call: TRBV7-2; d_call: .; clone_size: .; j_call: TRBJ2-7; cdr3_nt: TGTGCCAGCAGCCACGACAGAGCCTACGAGCAGTACTTC; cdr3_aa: CASSHDRAYEQYF
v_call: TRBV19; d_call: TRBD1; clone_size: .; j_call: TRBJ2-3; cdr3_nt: TGTGCCAGTAGTATGAGACAGGGCGCAGATACGCAGTATTTT; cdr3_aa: CASSMRQGADTQYF
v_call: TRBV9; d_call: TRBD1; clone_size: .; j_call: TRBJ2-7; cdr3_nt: TGTGCCAGCAGCGTAGACGGGGACAGCCTAGCCTACGAGCAGTACTTC; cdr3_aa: CASSVDGDSLAYEQYF
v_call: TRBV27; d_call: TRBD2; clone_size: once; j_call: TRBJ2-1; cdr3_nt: TGTGCCAGCAGTCAGAGGACTAGCGGGAGTAGGTACAATGAGCAGTTCTTC; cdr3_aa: CASSQRTSGSRYNEQFF
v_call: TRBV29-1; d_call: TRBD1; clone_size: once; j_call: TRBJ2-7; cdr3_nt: TGCAGCGTTGAGACCGGGACAGGGGACTCCTACGAGCAGTACTTC; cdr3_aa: CSVETGTGDSYEQYF
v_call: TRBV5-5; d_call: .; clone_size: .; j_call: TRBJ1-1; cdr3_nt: TGTGCCAGCAGCTACTACAGGGAATCGAACACTGAAGCTTTCTTT; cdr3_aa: CASSYYRESNTEAFF
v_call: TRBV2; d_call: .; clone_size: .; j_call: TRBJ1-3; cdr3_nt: TGTGCCAGCAGTTTTAACAGGGTCTCTGGAAACACCATATATTTT; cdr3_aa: CASSFNRVSGNTIYF
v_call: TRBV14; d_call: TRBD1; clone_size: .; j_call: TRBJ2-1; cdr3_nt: TGTGCCAGCAGCCAAGCTAACAGGGGAAATGAGCAGTTCTTC; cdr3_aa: CASSQANRGNEQFF
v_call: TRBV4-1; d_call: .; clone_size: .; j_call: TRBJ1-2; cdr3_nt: TGCGCCAGCAGCCGAATAGGGGGTGGAAACTATGGCTACACCTTC; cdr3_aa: CASSRIGGGNYGYTF
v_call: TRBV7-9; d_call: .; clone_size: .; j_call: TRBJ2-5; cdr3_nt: TGTGCCAGCAGCACAGGACACCATCTGTACCAAGAGACCCAGTACTTC; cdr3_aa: CASSTGHHLYQETQYF
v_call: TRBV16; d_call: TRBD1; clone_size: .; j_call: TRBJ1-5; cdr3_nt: TGTGCCAGCAGCCAAGGGTACCGGACAGGGTTTAATCAGCCCCAGCATTTT; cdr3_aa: CASSQGYRTGFNQPQHF
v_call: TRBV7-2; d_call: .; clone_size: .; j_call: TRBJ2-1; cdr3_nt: TGTGCCAGCAGCTTAGCGATTGGGGCCGGGTACAATGAGCAGTTCTTC; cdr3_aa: CASSLAIGAGYNEQFF
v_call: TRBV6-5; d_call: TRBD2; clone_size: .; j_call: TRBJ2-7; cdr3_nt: TGTGCCAGCAGCGGACTAGCGGGAGAATACGAGCAGTACTTC; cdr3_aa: CASSGLAGEYEQYF